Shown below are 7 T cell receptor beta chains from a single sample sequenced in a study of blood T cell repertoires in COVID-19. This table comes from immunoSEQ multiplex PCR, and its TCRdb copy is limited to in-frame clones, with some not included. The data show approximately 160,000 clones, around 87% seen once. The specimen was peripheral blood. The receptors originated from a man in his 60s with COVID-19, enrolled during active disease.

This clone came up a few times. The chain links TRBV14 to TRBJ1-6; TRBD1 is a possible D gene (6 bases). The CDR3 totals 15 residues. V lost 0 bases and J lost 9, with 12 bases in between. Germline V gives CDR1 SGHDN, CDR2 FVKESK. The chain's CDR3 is CASSQDGGAGSPLHF. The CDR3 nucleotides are TGTGCCAGCAGCCAAGATGGGGGGGCAGGTTCACCCCTCCACTTT.

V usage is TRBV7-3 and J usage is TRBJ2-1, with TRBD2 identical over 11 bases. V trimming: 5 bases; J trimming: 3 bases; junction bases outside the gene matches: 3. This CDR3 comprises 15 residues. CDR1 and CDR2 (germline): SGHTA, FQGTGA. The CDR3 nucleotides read TGTGCCAGCAGCCAAACTAGCGGGAGCTACAATGAGCAGTTCTTC. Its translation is CASSQTSGSYNEQFF. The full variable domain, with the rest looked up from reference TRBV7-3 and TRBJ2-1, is GAGVSQTPSNKVTEKGKYVELRCDPISGHTALYWYRQSLGQGPEFLIYFQGTGAADDSGLPNDRFFAVRPEGSVSTLKIQRTERGDSAVYLCASSQTSGSYNEQFFGPGTRLTVL.

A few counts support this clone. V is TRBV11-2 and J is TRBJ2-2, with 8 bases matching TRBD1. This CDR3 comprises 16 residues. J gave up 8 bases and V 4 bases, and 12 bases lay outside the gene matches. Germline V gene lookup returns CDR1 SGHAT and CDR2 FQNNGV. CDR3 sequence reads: CASSWGGQGISGELFF. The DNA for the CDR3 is TGTGCCAGCAGCTGGGGTGGACAGGGCATATCGGGGGAGCTGTTTTTT.

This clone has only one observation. The CDR3 reads CASSTPRQGQANYGYTF. The CDR3 DNA sequence: TGTGCCAGCAGCACCCCCCGACAGGGACAAGCTAACTATGGCTACACCTTC. This sequence joins TRBV7-9 and TRBJ1-2; 7 bases align to TRBD1. Germline CDR1 SEHNR, CDR2 FQNEAQ (reference sequence). CDR3 length: 17 residues. V shed 5 bases, J shed 0 bases, and the junction held 12 bases outside the gene matches.

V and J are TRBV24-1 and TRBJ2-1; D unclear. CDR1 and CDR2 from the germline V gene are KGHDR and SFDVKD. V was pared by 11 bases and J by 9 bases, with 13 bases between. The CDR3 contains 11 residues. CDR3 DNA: TGTGCCAGCGGATATTTAGGTGAGCAGTTCTTC. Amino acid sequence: CASGYLGEQFF.

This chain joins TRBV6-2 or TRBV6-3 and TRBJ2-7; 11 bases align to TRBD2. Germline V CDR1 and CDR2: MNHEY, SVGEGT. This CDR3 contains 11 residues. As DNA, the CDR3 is TGTGCCAGCAGTTACCGACTAGCGGGGAAGGTC. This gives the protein CASSYRLAGKV.

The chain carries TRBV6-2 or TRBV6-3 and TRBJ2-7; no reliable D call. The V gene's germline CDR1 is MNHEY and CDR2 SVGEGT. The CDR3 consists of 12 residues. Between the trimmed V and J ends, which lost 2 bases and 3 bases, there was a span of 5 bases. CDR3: CASSYVRYEQYF. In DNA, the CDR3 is TGTGCCAGCAGTTACGTCCGCTACGAGCAGTACTTC.